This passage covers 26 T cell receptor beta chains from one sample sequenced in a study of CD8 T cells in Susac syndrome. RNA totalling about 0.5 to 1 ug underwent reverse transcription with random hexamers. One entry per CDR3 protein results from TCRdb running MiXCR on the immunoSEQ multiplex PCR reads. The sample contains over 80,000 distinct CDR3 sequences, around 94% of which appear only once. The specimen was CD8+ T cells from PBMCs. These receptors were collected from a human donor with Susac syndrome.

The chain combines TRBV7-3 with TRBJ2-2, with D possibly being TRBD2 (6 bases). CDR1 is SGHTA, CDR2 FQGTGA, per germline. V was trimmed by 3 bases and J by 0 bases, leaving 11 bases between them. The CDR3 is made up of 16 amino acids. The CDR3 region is CASSLSGLPNTGELFF. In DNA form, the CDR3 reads TGTGCCAGCAGCTTGTCAGGACTACCGAACACCGGGGAGCTGTTTTTT.

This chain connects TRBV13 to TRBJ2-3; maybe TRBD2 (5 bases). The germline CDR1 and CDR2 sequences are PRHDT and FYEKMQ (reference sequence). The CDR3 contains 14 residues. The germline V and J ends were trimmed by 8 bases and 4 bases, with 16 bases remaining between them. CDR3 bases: TGTGCCAGCTCTCCGGGATTCCCCCCAGATACGCAGTATTTT. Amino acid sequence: CASSPGFPPDTQYF.

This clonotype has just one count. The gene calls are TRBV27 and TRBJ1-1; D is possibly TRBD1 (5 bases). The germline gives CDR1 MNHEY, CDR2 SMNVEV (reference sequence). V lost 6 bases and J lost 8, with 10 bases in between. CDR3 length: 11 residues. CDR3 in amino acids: CASSNKGEAFF. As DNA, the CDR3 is TGTGCCAGCAGCAACAAGGGGGAAGCTTTCTTT.

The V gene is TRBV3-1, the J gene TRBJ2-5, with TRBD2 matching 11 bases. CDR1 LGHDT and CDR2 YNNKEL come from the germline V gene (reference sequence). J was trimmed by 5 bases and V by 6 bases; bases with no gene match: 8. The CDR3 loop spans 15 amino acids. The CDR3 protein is CASRVAGGPRETQYF. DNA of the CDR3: TGTGCCAGCAGGGTAGCGGGAGGGCCTCGGGAGACCCAGTACTTC.

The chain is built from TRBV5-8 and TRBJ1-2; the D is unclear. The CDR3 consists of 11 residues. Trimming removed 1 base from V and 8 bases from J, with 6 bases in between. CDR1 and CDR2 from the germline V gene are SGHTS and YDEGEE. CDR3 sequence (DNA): TGTGCCAGCAGCTTGAGTATCGGCTACACCTTC. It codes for CASSLSIGYTF. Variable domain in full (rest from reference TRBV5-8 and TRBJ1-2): EAGVTQSPTHLIKTRGQQATLRCSPISGHTSVYWYQQALGLGLQFLLWYDEGEERNRGNFPPRFSGRQFPNYSSELNVNALELEDSALYLCASSLSIGYTFGSGTRLTVV.

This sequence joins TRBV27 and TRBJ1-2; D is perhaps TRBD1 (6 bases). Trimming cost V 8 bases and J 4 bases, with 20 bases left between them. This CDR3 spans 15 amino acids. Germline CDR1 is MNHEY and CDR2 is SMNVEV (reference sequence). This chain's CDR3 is CASAKGTNALYGYTF. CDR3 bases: TGTGCCAGCGCCAAAGGGACAAACGCTCTCTATGGCTACACCTTC.

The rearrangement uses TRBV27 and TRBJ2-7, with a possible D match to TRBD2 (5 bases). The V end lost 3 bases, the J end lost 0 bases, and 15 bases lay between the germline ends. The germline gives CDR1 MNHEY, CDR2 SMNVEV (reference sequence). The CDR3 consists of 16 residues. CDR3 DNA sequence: TGTGCCAGCAGTTTGGGAGAGGGAACGCTCTCCTACGAGCAGTACTTC. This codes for CASSLGEGTLSYEQYF.

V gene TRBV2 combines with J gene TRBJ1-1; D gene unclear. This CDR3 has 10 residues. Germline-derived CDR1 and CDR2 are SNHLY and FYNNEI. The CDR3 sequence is CAGWNTEAFF. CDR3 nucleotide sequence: TGTGCTGGGTGGAACACTGAAGCTTTCTTT.

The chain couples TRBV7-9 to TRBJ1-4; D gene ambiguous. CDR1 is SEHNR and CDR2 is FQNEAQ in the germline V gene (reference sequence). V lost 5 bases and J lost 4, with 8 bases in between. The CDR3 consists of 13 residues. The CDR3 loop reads CASSRVDNEKLFF. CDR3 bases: TGTGCCAGCAGCCGGGTTGATAATGAAAAACTGTTTTTT.

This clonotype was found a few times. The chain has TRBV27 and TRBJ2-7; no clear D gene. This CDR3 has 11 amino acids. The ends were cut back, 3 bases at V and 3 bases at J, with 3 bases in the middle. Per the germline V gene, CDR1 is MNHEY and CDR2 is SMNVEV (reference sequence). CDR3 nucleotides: TGTGCCAGCAGTTTCGGCTACGAGCAGTACTTC. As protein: CASSFGYEQYF.

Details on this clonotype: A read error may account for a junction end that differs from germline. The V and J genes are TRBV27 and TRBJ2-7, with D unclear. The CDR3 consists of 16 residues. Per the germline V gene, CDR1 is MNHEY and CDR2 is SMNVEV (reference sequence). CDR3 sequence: CASSPLRVESSHEQYF. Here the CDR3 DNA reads TGTGCCAGCAGTCCCCTTAGGGTAGAGAGCTCCCACGAGCAGTACTTC.

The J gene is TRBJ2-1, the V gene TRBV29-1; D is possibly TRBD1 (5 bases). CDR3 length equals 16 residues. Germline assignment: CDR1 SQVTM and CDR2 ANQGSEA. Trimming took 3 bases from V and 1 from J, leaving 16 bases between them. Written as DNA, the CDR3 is TGCAGCGTTGACGGCCTGGGGCATCCGTCCTACAATGAGCAGTTCTTC. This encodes CSVDGLGHPSYNEQFF.

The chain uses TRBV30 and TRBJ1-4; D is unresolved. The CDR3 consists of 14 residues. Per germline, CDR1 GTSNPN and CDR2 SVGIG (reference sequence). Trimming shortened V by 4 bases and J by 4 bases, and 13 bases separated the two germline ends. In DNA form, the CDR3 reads TGTGCCTGGAAAGCGAGGGTACTTAATGAAAAACTGTTTTTT. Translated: CAWKARVLNEKLFF.

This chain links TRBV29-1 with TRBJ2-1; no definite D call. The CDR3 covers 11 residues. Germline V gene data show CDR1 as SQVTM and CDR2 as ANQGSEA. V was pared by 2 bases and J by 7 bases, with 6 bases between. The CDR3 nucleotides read TGCAGCGTTGAACCGGAGAATGAGCAGTTCTTC. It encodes CSVEPENEQFF.

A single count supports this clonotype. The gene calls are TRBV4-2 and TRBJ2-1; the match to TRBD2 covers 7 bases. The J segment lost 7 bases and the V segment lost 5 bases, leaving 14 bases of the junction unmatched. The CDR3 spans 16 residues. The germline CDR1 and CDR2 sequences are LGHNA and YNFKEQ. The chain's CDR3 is CASSGAGLIVANEQFF. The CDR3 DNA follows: TGTGCCAGCAGCGGGGCGGGACTAATAGTTGCTAATGAGCAGTTCTTC.

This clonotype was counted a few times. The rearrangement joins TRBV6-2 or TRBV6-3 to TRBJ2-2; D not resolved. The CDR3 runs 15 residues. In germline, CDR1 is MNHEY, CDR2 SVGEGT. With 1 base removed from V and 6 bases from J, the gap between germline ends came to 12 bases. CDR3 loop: CASSYWVSVAGELFF. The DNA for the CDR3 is TGTGCCAGCAGTTACTGGGTCTCAGTCGCCGGGGAGCTGTTTTTT.

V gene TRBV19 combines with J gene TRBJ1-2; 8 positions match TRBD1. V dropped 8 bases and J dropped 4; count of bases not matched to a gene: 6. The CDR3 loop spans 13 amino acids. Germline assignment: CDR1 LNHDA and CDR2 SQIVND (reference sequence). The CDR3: CASGQGESYGYTF. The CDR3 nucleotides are TGTGCCAGTGGACAGGGAGAGTCCTATGGCTACACCTTC. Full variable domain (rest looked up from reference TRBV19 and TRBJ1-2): DGGITQSPKYLFRKEGQNVTLSCEQNLNHDAMYWYRQDPGQGLRLIYYSQIVNDFQKGDIAEGYSVSREKKESFPLTVTSAQKNPTAFYLCASGQGESYGYTFGSGTRLTVV.

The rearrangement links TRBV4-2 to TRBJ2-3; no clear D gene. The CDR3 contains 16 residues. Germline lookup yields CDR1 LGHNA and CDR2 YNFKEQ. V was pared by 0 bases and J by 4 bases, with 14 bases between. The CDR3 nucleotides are TGTGCCAGCAGCCAAGATGGAGCAGGTACAGCAGATACGCAGTATTTT. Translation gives CASSQDGAGTADTQYF.

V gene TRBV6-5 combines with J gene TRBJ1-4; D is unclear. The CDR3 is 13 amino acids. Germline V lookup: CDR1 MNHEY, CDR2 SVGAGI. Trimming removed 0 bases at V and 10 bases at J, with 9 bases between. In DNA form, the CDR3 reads TGTGCCAGCAGTTACTCGTCAGGTGGAAAACTGTTTTTT. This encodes CASSYSSGGKLFF.

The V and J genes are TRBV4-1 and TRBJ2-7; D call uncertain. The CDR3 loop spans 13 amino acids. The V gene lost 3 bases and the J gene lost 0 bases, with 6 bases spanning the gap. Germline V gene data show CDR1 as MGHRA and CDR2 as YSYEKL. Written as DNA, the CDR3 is TGCGCCAGCAGCCACGATAGCTCCTACGAGCAGTACTTC. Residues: CASSHDSSYEQYF.

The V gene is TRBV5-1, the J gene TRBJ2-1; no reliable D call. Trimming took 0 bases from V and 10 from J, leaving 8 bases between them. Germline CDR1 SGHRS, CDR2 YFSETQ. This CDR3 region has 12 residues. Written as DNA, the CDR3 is TGCGCCAGCAGCTTGGCACTCGGCGAGCAGTTCTTC. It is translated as CASSLALGEQFF.

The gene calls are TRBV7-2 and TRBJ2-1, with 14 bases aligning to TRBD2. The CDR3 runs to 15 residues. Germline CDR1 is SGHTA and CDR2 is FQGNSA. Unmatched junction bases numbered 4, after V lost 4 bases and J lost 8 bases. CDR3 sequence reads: CASSSGLAGGYEQFF. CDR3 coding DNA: TGTGCCAGCAGCTCCGGACTAGCGGGGGGCTATGAGCAGTTCTTC.

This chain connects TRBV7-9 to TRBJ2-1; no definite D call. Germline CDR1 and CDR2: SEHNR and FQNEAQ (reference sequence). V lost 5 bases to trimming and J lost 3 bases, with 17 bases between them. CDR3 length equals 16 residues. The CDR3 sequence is CASSTDPGLLYNEQFF. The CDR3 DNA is TGTGCCAGCAGCACAGATCCCGGTTTGCTCTACAATGAGCAGTTCTTC.

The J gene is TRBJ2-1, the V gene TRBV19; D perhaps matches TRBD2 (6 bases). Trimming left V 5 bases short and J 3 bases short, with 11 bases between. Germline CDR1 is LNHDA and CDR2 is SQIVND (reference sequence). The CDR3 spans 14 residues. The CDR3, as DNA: TGTGCCAGTAGTGGCCGGGACTTCTACAATGAGCAGTTCTTC. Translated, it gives CASSGRDFYNEQFF.

This CDR3 reads CASSPPWDAPQETQYF. CDR3 bases: TGTGCCAGCAGCCCGCCTTGGGACGCGCCACAAGAGACCCAGTACTTC. The J gene is TRBJ2-5, the V gene TRBV3-1; D might be TRBD1 or TRBD2, each matching 5 bases. This CDR3 region has 16 residues. The germline V gene encodes CDR1 LGHDT and CDR2 YNNKEL (reference sequence). The ends were cut back, 4 bases at V and 2 bases at J, with 17 bases in the middle.

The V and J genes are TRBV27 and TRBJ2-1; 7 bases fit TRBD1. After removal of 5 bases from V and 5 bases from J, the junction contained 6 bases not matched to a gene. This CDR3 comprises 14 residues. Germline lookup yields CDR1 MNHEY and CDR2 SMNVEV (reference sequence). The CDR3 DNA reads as TGTGCCAGCAGTCCCCTGGGACAGAACAATGAGCAGTTCTTC. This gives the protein CASSPLGQNNEQFF.